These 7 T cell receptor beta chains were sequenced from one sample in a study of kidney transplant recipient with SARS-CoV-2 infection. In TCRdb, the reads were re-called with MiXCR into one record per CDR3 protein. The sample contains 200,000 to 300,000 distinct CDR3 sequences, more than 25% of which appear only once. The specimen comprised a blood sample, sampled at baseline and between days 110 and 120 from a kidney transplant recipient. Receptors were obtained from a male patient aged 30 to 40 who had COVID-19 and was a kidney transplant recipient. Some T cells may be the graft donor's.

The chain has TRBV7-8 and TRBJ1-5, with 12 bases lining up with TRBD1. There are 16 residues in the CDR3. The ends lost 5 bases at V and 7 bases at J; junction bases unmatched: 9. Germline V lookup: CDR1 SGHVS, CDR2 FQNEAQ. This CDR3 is CASSAGTGGSGQPQHF. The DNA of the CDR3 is TGTGCCAGCAGCGCCGGGACAGGGGGCTCGGGGCAGCCCCAGCATTTT.

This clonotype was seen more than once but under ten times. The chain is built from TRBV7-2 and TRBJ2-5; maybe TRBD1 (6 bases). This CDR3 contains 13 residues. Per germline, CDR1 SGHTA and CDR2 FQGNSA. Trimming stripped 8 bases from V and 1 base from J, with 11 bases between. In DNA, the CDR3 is TGTGCCAGCGGTTCAGGGGTCCAAGAGACCCAGTACTTC. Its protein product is CASGSGVQETQYF.

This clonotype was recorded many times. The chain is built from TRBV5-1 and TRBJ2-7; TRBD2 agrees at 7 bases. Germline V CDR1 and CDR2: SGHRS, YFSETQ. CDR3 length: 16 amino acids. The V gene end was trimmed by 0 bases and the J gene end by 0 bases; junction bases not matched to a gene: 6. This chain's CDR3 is CASSLGNLAGSYEQYF. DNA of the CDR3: TGCGCCAGCAGCTTGGGGAATTTAGCGGGCTCCTACGAGCAGTACTTC.

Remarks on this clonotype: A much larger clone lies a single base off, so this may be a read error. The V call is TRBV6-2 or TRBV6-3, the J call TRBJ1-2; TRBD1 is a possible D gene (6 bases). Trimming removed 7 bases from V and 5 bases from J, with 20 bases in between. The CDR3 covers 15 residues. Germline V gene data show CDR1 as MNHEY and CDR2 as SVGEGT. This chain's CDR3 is CASNSQGEAGYGYTF. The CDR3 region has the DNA TGTGCCAGCAATTCACAGGGAGAGGCCGGTTATGGCTACACCTTC.

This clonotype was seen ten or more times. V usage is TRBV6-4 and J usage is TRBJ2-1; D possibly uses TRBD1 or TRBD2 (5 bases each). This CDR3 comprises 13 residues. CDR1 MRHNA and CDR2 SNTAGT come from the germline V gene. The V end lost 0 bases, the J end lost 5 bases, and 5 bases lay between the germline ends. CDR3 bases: TGTGCCAGCAGTGACTCGGGACACAATGAGCAGTTCTTC. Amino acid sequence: CASSDSGHNEQFF.

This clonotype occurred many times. The CDR3 here is CASSELTGTGHHEQYF. The CDR3 nucleotides are TGTGCCAGCAGTGAATTAACCGGGACAGGGCACCACGAGCAGTACTTC. The genes are TRBV25-1 and TRBJ2-7; 9 nucleotides line up with TRBD1. V shed 1 base and J 5 bases; nucleotides not matched to a gene: 9. Germline V gene sequence: CDR1 MGHDK, CDR2 SYGVNS. This CDR3 comprises 16 residues.

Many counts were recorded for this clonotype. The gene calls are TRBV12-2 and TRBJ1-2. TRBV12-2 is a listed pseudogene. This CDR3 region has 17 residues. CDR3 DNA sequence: TGTGCAAGTCGCGATACCCCGACTCCACGAAAGACCTATGGCTACACCTTC. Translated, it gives CASRDTPTPRKTYGYTF.